This TCR beta chain was found in a study of shared clonotypes between healthy human individuals. Study-wide results and caveats: Compared with clonotypes that all four donors shared, non-shared clonotypes had lower generation probabilities.

Per germline, CDR1 SGHRS and CDR2 YFSETQ. Trimming left V 0 bases short and J 4 bases short, with 11 bases between. This CDR3 comprises 15 residues. Every subset had its genomic DNA shared out evenly among several immunoSEQ plates. Original processing methods: Junction-only sequences without quality scores were provided by ImmunoSEQ, so filtering was different. Assay: immunoSEQ multiplex PCR; the TCRdb copy retains only in-frame clones and omits some. The V and J calls and the clone size are those of that table, but D and trimming were determined from the DNA. The sample yields under 1,100,000 clones, around four fifths seen once. On this clone: Its antigen remains unidentified.

The sample comprised memory CD4+ T cells sorted from blood. Indicated subset: CD45RA-negative fraction. The receptor's source is a man younger than 35 in good health. This chain uses TRBV5-1 with TRBJ1-5; D not certain. CDR3 DNA: TGCGCCAGCAGCTTGGCCGATGGGAAAAATCAGCCCCAGCATTTT. The encoded protein is CASSLADGKNQPQHF.